A single T cell receptor (beta chain) is shown here with its context. Antigen: not known. An end of the junction does not agree with germline; a read error may underlie this. The CDR3 has 13 amino acids. The assay was immunoSEQ multiplex PCR, and TCRdb's table has in-frame clones only and misses some. Of 110,000 to 150,000 clones in the sample, roughly 90% are singletons; the top ten hold 2.5% to 3.5%. The sample belongs to a study of T cell responses to AZD1222 COVID-19 vaccine. Across the whole study: Pooled samples include second doses given at about 4 or 12 weeks.

Study conclusions and caveats: Sampled repertoires all dated from after the peak T cell response. The donor group comprised mostly white British people and more females; the analysis possibly underestimated clonal diversity. Nearly half of spike-specific TCRs reportedly target unmutated variant regions.

This chain connects TRBV12-3 or TRBV12-4 to TRBJ2-2; no firm D call. The sequencing here drew on peripheral blood, taken on day 0 of AZD1222 vaccination. This receptor was identified in an adult in good health. CDR3 nucleotide sequence: TGTGCCTGCAGTACCCCGGGCACCGGGGAGCTGTTTTTT. This translates into CACSTPGTGELFF.